Included here is one T cell receptor beta chain sequence, with context. What it binds is unknown. This sample was taken from a study of cytomegalovirus exposure and HLA in healthy donors. Study observations and caveats: A later analysis, which compared TCR beta chains of equal frequency, found the HLA-associated ones more clonally expanded.

V was pared by 6 bases and J by 2 bases, with 7 bases of the junction left unmatched. The length of the CDR3 is 15 residues. The germline V gene encodes CDR1 MDHEN and CDR2 SYDVKM. The PCR had 60 Vbeta and 13 Jbeta primers. The repertoire was sequenced with immunoSEQ multiplex PCR; TCRdb's copy has only in-frame clones and lacks some. The table records about 190,000 clones, 75% to 80% of them present only once. This receptor was obtained from a woman under 40 in good health and CMV-seropositive. This sequence joins TRBV28 and TRBJ2-7, with 10 bases lining up with TRBD1. The material sequenced was PBMCs. The CDR3 is CASRAGDRGTYEQYF. DNA for the CDR3: TGTGCCAGCAGGGCCGGGGACAGGGGCACCTACGAGCAGTACTTC.